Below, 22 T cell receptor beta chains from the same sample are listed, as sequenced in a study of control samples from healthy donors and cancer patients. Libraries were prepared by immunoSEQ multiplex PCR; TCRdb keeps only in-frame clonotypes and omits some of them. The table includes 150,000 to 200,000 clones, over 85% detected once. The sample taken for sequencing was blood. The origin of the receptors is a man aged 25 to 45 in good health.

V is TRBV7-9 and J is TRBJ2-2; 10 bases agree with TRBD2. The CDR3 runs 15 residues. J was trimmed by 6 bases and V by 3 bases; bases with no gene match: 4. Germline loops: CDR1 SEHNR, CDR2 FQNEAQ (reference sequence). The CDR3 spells CASSFLAGESGELFF. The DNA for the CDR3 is TGTGCCAGCAGCTTTCTAGCGGGAGAATCCGGGGAGCTGTTTTTT.

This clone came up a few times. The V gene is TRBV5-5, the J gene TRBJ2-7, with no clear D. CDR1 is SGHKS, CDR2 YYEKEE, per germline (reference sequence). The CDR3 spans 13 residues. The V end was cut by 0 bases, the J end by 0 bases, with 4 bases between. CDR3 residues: CASSLGSSYEQYF. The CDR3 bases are TGTGCCAGCAGCTTGGGCAGCTCCTACGAGCAGTACTTC.

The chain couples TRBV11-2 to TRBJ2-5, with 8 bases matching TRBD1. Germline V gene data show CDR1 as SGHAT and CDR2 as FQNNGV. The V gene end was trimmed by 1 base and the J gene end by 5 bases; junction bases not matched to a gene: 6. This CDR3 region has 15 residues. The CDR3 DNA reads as TGTGCCAGCAGCTTAGGACAGGGGATGTGGGAGACCCAGTACTTC. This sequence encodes CASSLGQGMWETQYF.

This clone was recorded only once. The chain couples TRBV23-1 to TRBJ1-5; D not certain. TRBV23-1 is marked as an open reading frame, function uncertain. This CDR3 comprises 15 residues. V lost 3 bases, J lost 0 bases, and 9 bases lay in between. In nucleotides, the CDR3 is TGCGCCAGCAGTCACCGGGTTTGTAGCAATCAGCCCCAGCATTTT. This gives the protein CASSHRVCSNQPQHF.

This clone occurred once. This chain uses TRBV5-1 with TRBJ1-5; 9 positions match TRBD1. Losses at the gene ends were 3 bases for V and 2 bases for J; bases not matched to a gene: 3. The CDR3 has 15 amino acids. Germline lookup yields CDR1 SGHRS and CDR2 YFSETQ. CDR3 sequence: CASSYRQGGNQPQHF. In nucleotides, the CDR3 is TGCGCCAGCAGCTATAGACAGGGGGGCAATCAGCCCCAGCATTTT.

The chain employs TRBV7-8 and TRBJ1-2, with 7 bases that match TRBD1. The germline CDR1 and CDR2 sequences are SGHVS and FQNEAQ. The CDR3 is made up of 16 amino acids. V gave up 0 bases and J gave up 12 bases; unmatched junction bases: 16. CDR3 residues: CASSLAFYLTGPPDTF. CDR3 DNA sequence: TGTGCCAGCAGCTTAGCTTTCTATTTGACAGGGCCTCCAGACACCTTC.

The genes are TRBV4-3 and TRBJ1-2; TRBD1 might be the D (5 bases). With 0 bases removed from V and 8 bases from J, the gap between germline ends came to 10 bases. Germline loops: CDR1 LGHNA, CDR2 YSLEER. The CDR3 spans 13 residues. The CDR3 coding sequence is TGCGCCAGCAGCCAAGATGCAGGGACGGGCTACACCTTC. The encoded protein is CASSQDAGTGYTF.

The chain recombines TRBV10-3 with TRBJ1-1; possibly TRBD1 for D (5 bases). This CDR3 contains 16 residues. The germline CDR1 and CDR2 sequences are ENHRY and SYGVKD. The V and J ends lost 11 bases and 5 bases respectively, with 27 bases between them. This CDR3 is CAVTGYRRRGGTEAFF. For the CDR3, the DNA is TGTGCCGTCACGGGTTACAGGAGACGGGGGGGAACTGAAGCTTTCTTT.

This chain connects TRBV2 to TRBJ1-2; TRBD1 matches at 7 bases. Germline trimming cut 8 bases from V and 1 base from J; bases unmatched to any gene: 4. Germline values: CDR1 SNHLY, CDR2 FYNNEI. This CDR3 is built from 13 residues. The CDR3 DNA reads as TGTGCCAGCGGGACAGACCTTAACTATGGCTACACCTTC. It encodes CASGTDLNYGYTF.

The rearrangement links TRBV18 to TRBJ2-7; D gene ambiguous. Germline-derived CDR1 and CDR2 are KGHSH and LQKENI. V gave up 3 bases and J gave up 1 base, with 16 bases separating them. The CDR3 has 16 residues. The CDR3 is CASSPQREQPSYEQYF. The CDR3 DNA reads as TGTGCCAGCTCACCCCAAAGGGAACAGCCTTCCTACGAGCAGTACTTC.

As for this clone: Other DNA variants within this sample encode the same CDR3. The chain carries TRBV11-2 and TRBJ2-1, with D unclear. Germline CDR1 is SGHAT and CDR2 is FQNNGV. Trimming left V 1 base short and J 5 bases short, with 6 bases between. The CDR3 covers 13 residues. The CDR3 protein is CASSLGLNNEQFF. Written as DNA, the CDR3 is TGTGCCAGCAGCTTAGGACTCAACAATGAGCAGTTCTTC.

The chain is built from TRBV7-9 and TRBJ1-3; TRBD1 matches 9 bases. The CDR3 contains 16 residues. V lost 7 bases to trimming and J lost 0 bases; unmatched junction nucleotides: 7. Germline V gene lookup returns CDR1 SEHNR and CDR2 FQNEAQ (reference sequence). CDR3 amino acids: CASKGQGTYSGNTIYF. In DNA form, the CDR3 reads TGTGCCAGCAAAGGACAGGGGACCTACTCTGGAAACACCATATATTTT.

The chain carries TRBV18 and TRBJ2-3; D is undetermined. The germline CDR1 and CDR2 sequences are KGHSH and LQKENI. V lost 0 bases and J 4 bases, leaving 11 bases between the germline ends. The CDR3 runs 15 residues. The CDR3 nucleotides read TGTGCCAGCTCACCACCGAGTTTTCGGCCAGATACGCAGTATTTT. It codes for CASSPPSFRPDTQYF. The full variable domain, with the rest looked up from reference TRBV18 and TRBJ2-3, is NAGVMQNPRHLVRRRGQEARLRCSPMKGHSHVYWYRQLPEEGLKFMVYLQKENIIDESGMPKERFSAEFPKEGPSILRIQQVVRGDSAAYFCASSPPSFRPDTQYFGPGTRLTVL.

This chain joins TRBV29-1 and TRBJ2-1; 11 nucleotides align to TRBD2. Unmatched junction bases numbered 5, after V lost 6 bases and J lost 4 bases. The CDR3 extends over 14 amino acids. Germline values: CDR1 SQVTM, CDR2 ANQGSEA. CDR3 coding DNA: TGCAGCGTCGAGGGACTAGCGGATTACAATGAGCAGTTCTTC. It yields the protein CSVEGLADYNEQFF.

The CDR3 protein is CASSTHPQGTDSPLHF. As DNA, the CDR3 is TGTGCCAGCAGCACCCACCCCCAGGGCACGGATTCACCCCTCCACTTT. The J gene is TRBJ1-6, the V gene TRBV5-6, with D possibly being TRBD1 (5 bases). CDR1 SGHDT and CDR2 YYEEEE come from the germline V gene. V was clipped by 4 bases and J by 8 bases, with 19 bases between them. CDR3 length: 16 amino acids.

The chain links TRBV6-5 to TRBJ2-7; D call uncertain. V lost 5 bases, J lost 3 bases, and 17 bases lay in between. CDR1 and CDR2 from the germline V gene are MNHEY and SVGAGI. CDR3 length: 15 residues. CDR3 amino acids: CASSPGVSKHYEQYF. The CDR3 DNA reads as TGTGCCAGCAGTCCCGGCGTATCAAAGCACTACGAGCAGTACTTC.

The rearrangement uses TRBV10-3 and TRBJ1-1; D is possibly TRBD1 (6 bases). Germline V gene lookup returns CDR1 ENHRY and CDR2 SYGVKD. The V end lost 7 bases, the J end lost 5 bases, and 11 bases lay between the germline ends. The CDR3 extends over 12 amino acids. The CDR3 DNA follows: TGTGCCATCACCGGGACAAATACTGAAGCTTTCTTT. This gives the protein CAITGTNTEAFF.

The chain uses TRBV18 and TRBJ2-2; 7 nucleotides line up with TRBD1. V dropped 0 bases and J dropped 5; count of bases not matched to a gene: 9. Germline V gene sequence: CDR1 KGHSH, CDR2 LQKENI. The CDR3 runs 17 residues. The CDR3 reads CASSPPSRQGSTGELFF. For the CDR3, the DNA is TGTGCCAGCTCACCACCGTCTCGACAGGGTTCGACCGGGGAGCTGTTTTTT.

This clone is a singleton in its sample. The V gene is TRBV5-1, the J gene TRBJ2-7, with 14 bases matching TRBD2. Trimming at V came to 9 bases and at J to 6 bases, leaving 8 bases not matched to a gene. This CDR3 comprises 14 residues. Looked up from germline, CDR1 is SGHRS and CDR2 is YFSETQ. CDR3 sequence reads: CATSGLAGEGEQYF. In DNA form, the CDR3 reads TGCGCCACCTCGGGACTAGCGGGAGAAGGCGAGCAGTACTTC.

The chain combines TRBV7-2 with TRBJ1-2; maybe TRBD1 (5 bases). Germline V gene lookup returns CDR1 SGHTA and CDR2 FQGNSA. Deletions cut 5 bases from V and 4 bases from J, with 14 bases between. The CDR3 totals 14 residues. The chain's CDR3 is CASSHDWGSYGYTF. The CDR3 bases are TGTGCCAGCAGCCACGACTGGGGGAGCTATGGCTACACCTTC.

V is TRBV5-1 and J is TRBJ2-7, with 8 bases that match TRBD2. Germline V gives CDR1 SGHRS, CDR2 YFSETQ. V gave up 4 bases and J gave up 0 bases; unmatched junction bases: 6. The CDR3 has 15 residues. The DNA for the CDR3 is TGCGCCAGCAGCATCAGCGGGGGTAGCTCCTACGAGCAGTACTTC. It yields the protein CASSISGGSSYEQYF.

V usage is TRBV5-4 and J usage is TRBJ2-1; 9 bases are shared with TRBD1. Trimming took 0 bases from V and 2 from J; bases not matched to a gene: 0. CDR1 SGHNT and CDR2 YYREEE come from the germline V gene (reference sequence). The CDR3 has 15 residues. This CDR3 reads CASSLDRGPYNEQFF. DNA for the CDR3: TGTGCCAGCAGCTTGGACAGGGGGCCCTACAATGAGCAGTTCTTC. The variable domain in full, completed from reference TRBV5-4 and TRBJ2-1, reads ETGVTQSPTHLIKTRGQQVTLRCSSQSGHNTVSWYQQALGQGPQFIFQYYREEENGRGNFPPRFSGLQFPNYSSELNVNALELDDSALYLCASSLDRGPYNEQFFGPGTRLTVL.